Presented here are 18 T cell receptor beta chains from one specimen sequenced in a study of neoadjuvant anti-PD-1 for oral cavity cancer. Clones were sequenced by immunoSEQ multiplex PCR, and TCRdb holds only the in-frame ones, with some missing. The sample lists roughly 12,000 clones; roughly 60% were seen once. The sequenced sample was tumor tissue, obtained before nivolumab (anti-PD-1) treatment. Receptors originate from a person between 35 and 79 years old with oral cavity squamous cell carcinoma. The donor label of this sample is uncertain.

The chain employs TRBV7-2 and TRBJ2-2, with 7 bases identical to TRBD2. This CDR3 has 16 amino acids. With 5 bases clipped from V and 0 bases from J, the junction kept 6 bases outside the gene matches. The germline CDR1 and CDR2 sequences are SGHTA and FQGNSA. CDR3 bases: TGTGCCAGCAGCCCCAGTGGGGGGGCGAACACCGGGGAGCTGTTTTTT. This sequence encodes CASSPSGGANTGELFF.

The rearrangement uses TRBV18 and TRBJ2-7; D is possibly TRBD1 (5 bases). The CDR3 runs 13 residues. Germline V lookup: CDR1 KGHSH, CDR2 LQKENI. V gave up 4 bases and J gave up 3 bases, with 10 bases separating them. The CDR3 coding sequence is TGTGCCAGCTCACTCGGACAAGTCTACGAGCAGTACTTC. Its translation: CASSLGQVYEQYF. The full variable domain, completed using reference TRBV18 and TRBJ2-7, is NAGVMQNPRHLVRRRGQEARLRCSPMKGHSHVYWYRQLPEEGLKFMVYLQKENIIDESGMPKERFSAEFPKEGPSILRIQQVVRGDSAAYFCASSLGQVYEQYFGPGTRLTVT.

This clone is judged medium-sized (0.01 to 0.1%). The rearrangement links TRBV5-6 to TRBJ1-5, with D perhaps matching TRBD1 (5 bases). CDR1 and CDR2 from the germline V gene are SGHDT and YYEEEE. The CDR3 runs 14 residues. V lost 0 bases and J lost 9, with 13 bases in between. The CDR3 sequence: CASSLGRGVGPQHF. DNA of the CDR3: TGTGCCAGCAGCTTGGGACGGGGGGTAGGGCCCCAGCATTTT. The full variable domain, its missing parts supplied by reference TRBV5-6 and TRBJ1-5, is DAGVTQSPTHLIKTRGQQVTLRCSPKSGHDTVSWYQQALGQGPQFIFQYYEEEERQRGNFPDRFSGHQFPNYSSELNVNALLLGDSALYLCASSLGRGVGPQHFGDGTRLSIL.

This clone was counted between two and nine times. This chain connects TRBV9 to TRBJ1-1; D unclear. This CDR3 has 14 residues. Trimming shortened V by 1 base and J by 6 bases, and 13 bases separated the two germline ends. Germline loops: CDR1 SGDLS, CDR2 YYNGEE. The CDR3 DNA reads TGTGCCAGCAGCGTATCTCCCCACGGGGCTGAAGCTTTCTTT. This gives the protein CASSVSPHGAEAFF.

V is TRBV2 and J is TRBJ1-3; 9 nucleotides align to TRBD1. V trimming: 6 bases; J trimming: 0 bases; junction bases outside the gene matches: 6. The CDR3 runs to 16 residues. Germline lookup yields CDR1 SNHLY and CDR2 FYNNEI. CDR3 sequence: CASRPQGAYSGNTIYF. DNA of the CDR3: TGTGCCAGCAGACCACAGGGGGCTTACTCTGGAAACACCATATATTTT.

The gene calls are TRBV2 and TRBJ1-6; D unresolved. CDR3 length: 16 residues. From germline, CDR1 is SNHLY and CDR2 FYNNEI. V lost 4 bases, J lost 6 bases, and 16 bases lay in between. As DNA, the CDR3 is TGTGCCAGCAGTGTTAGGGAGGTAGCATCTAATTCACCCCTCCACTTT. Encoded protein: CASSVREVASNSPLHF.

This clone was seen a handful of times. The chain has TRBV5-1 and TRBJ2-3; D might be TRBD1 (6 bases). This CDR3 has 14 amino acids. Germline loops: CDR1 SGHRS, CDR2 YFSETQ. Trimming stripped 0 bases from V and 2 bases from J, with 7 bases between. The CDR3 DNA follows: TGCGCCAGCAGCTTGGGGACAGACACAGATACGCAGTATTTT. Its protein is CASSLGTDTDTQYF.

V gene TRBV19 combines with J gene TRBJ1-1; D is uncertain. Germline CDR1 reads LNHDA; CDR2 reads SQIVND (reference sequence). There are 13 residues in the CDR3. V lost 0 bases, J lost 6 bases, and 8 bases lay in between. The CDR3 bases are TGTGCCAGTAGTATAGAGGGAAGGGCTGAAGCTTTCTTT. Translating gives CASSIEGRAEAFF.

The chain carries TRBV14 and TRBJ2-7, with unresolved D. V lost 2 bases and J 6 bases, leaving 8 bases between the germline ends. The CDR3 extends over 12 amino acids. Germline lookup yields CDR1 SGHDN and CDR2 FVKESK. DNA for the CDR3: TGTGCCAGCAGCCAATTATCGCTCGAGCAGTACTTC. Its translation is CASSQLSLEQYF.

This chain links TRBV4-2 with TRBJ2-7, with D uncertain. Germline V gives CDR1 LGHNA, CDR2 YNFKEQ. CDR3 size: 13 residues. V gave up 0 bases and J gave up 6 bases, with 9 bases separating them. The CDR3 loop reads CASSQEFSSEQYF. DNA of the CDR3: TGTGCCAGCAGCCAAGAGTTTTCAAGCGAGCAGTACTTC.

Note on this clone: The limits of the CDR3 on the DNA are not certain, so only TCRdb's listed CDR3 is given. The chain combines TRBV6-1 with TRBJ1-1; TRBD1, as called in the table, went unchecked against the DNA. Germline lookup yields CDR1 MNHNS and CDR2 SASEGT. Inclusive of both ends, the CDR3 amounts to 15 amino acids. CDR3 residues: CASILGQGIGAEAFF.

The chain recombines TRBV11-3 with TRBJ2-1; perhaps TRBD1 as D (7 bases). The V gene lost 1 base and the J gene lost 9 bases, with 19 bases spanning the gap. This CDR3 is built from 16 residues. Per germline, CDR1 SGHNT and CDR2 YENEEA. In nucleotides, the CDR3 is TGTGCCAGCAGCTTAGTTTCGACAGGGTTGGGGGGTGAGCAGTTCTTC. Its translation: CASSLVSTGLGGEQFF.

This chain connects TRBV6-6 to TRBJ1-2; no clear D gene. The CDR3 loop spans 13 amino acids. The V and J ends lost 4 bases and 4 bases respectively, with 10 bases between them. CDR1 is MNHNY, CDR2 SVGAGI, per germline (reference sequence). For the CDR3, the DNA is TGTGCCAGCAGTTTCCAGCCTATCTATGGCTACACCTTC. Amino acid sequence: CASSFQPIYGYTF.

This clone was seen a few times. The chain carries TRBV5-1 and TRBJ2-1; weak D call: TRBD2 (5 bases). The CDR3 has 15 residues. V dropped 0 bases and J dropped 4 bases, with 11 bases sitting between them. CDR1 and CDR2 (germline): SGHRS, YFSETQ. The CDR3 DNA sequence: TGCGCCAGCAGCTTGGCCGGTGAGGGATACAATGAGCAGTTCTTC. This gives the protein CASSLAGEGYNEQFF.

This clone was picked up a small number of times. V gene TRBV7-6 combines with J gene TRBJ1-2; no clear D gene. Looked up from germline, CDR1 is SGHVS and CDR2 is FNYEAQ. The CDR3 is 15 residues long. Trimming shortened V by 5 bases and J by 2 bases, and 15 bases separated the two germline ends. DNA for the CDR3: TGTGCCAGCAGCCACCGGGCAGCAGCGAACTATGGCTACACCTTC. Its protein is CASSHRAAANYGYTF. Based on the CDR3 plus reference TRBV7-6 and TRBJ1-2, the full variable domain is GAGVSQSPRYKVTKRGQDVALRCDPISGHVSLYWYRQALGQGPEFLTYFNYEAQQDKSGLPNDRFSAERPEGSISTLTIQRTEQRDSAMYRCASSHRAAANYGYTFGSGTRLTVV.

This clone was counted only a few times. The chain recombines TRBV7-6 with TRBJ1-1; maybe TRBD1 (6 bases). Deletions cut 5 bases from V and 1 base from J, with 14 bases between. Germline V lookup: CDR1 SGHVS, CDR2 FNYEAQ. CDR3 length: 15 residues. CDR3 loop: CASSARTVKNTEAFF. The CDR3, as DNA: TGTGCCAGCAGCGCAAGGACAGTGAAGAACACTGAAGCTTTCTTT.

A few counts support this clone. The CDR3 spells CASSSGRTGSPKQFF. CDR3 nucleotide sequence: TGTGCCAGCAGCTCAGGGCGGACAGGGAGTCCGAAGCAGTTCTTC. V gene TRBV11-2 combines with J gene TRBJ2-1; the match to TRBD1 covers 8 bases. CDR1 and CDR2 from the germline V gene are SGHAT and FQNNGV. The CDR3 covers 15 residues. Germline trimming cut 4 bases from V and 11 bases from J; bases unmatched to any gene: 13.

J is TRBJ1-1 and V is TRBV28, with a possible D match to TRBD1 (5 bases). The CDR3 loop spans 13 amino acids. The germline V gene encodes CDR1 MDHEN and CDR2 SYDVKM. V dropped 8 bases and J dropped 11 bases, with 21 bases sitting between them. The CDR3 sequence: CASGAGLVIGAFF. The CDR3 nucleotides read TGTGCCAGCGGAGCAGGGCTGGTAATCGGTGCTTTCTTT.